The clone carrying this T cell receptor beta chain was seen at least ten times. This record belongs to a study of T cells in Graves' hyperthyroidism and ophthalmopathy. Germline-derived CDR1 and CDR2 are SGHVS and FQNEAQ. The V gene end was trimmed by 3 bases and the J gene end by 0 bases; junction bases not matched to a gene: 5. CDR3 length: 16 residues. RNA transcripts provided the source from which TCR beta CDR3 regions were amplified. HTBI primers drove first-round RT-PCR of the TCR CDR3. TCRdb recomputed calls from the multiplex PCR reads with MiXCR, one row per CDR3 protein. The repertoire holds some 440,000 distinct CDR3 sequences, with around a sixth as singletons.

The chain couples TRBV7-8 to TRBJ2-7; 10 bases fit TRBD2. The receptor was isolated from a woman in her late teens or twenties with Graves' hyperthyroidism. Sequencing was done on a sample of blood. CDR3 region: CASSLGLAKSSYEQYF. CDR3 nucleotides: TGTGCCAGCAGCTTGGGACTAGCGAAAAGCTCCTACGAGCAGTACTTC. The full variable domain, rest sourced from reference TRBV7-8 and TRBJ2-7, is GAGVSQSPRYKVAKRGQDVALRCDPISGHVSLFWYQQALGQGPEFLTYFQNEAQLDKSGLPSDRFFAERPEGSVSTLKIQRTQQEDSAVYLCASSLGLAKSSYEQYFGPGTRLTVT.